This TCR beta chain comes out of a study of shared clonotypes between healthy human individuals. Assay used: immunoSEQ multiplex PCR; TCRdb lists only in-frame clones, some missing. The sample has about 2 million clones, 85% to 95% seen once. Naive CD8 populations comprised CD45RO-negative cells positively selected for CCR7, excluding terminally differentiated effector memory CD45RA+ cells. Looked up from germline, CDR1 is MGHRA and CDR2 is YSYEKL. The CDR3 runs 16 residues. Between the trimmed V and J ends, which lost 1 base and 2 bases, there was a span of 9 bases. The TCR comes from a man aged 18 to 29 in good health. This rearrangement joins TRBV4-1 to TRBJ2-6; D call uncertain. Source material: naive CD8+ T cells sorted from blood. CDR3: CASSQVKGAGANVLTF. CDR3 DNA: TGCGCCAGCAGCCAAGTTAAGGGCGCTGGGGCCAACGTCCTGACTTTC.